This TCR beta chain was retrieved from a study of T cells in Graves' hyperthyroidism and ophthalmopathy. TCR beta CDR3 regions were amplified from RNA. The HTBI primer set was used in a first-round RT-PCR of the TCR CDR3. TCRdb passed the multiplex PCR reads through MiXCR, listing each CDR3 protein once. This repertoire shows around 690,000 distinct CDR3 sequences, 15% to 20% found once; its top ten account for about 14%. Germline V gene lookup returns CDR1 SEHNR and CDR2 FQNEAQ (reference sequence). Trimming removed 0 bases at V and 0 bases at J, with 7 bases between. The CDR3 is 15 residues long. Diagnostic decisions used clinical symptoms, serum thyroxine and TRAb, thyroid ultrasound and orbital computed tomography.

The receptor was isolated from a man aged 50 to 59 with Graves' hyperthyroidism. Input material: blood. The chain joins TRBV7-9 to TRBJ2-3; D remains ambiguous. The CDR3 nucleotides are TGTGCCAGCAGCTTAGCGAGACCTAGCACAGATACGCAGTATTTT. Translating it yields CASSLARPSTDTQYF.